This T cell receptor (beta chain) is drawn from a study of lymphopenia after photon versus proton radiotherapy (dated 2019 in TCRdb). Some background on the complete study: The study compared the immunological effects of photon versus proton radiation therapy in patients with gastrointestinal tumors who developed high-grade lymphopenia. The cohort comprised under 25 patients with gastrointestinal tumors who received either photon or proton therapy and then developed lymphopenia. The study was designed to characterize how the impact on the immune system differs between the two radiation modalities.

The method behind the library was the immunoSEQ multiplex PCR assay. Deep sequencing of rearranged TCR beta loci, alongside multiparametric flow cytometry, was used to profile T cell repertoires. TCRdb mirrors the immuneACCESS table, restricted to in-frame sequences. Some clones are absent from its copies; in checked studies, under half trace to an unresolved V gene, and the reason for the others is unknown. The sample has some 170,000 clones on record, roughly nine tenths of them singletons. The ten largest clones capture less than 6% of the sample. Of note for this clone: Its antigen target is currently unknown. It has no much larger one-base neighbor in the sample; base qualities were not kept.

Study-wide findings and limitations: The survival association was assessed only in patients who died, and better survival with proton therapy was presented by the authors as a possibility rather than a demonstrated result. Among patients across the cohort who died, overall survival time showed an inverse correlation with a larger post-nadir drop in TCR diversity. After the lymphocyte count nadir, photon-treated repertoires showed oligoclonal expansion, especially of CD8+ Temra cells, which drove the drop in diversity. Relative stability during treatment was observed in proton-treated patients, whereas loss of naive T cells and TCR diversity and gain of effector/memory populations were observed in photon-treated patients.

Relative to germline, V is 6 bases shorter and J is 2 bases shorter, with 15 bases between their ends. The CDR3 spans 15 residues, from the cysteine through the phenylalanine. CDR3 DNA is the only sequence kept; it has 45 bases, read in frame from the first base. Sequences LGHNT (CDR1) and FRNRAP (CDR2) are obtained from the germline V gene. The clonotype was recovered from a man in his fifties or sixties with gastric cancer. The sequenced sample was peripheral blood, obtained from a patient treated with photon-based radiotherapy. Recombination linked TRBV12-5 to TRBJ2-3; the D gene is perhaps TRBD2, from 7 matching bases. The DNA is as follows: TGTGCTAGTGGCTTCCGGGGGGCCTACACAGATACGCAGTATTTT. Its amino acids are CASGFRGAYTDTQYF.